This T cell receptor (beta chain) appears in the sequencing data of a study of graft-versus-host responses after intestinal transplantation. Background on the study: Among the recipients, all got anti-thymocyte globulin induction and then tacrolimus and steroids for approximately 3 years. Study findings and constraints: High graft-versus-host to host-versus-graft clonal ratios were found in allografts of patients who had graft-donor T cell macrochimerism.

Regarding this clone: Its antigen is not known.

Grafts had their tissue processed, releasing intraepithelial and lamina propria lymphocytes. This CDR3 region has 12 residues. The germline gives CDR1 MDHEN, CDR2 SYDVKM. The ends lost 7 bases at V and 4 bases at J; junction bases unmatched: 3. Sequenced by immunoSEQ multiplex PCR; TCRdb stores in-frame clones only, minus some. The sample lists around 35,000 clones, approximately 90% occurring once. This receptor was taken from a human patient who received an intestinal transplant, so some T cells may come from the graft donor. The chain is built from TRBV28 and TRBJ1-2; TRBD1 agrees at 7 bases. The sequenced sample was ileum tissue, obtained about 200 days after intestinal transplant. CDR3 in amino acids: CASKTGSYGYTF. Here the CDR3 DNA reads TGTGCCAGCAAGACAGGGTCCTATGGCTACACCTTC.